Below are 9 T cell receptor beta chains sequenced from a single sample in a study of cytomegalovirus exposure and HLA in healthy donors. PCR involved 60 Vbeta and 13 Jbeta primers. Method: immunoSEQ multiplex PCR; TCRdb's copy keeps in-frame clones and lacks some. The sample has more than 70,000 clones; about 70% are singletons. Sequencing was done on a sample of PBMCs. The receptors stem from a man between 40 and 49 years old in good health and CMV-seronegative.

The chain carries TRBV18 and TRBJ1-1, with D possibly matching TRBD1 (6 bases). Per the germline V gene, CDR1 is KGHSH and CDR2 is LQKENI. CDR3 length equals 14 residues. The germline V and J ends were trimmed by 5 bases and 0 bases, with 10 bases remaining between them. This chain's CDR3 is CASSTGTMNTEAFF. CDR3 in DNA: TGTGCCAGCTCAACCGGGACAATGAACACTGAAGCTTTCTTT. The whole variable domain, remainder taken from reference TRBV18 and TRBJ1-1, is NAGVMQNPRHLVRRRGQEARLRCSPMKGHSHVYWYRQLPEEGLKFMVYLQKENIIDESGMPKERFSAEFPKEGPSILRIQQVVRGDSAAYFCASSTGTMNTEAFFGQGTRLTVV.

This chain connects TRBV4-2 to TRBJ2-3; TRBD2 aligns across 11 bases. V lost 0 bases to trimming and J lost 3 bases; unmatched junction nucleotides: 5. From germline, CDR1 is LGHNA and CDR2 YNFKEQ. The CDR3 is made up of 17 amino acids. The CDR3 DNA reads as TGTGCCAGCAGCCAAGATAATAGCGGGGGGGCGACAGATACGCAGTATTTT. It yields the protein CASSQDNSGGATDTQYF.

This sequence joins TRBV6-5 and TRBJ1-5; unclear D gene. Trimming took off 8 bases at V and 1 base at J, with 12 bases between the two ends. The CDR3 spans 14 residues. Per germline, CDR1 MNHEY and CDR2 SVGAGI. This CDR3 reads CASRGDSSNQPQHF. The CDR3 bases are TGTGCCAGCCGGGGAGACTCAAGCAATCAGCCCCAGCATTTT.

This clone was observed once. A read error may account for a junction end that differs from germline. This chain links TRBV7-9 with TRBJ2-7; 8 nucleotides match TRBD1. Germline V gene lookup returns CDR1 SEHNR and CDR2 FQNEAQ (reference sequence). This CDR3 region has 14 residues. Here the CDR3 reads CSSSLMAGGHEQYF. Written as DNA, the CDR3 is TGTTCCAGCAGCTTAATGGCAGGGGGCCACGAGCAGTACTTC. The entire variable domain, with the rest obtained from reference TRBV7-9 and TRBJ2-7, is as follows: DTGVSQNPRHKITKRGQNVTFRCDPISEHNRLYWYRQTLGQGPEFLTYFQNEAQLEKSRLLSDRFSAERPKGSFSTLEIQRTEQGDSAMYLCSSSLMAGGHEQYFGPGTRLTVT.

J is TRBJ2-3 and V is TRBV4-1; 8 bases map to TRBD2. This CDR3 has 16 amino acids. After removal of 4 bases from V and 5 bases from J, the junction contained 11 bases not matched to a gene. Germline lookup yields CDR1 MGHRA and CDR2 YSYEKL. DNA of the CDR3: TGCGCCAGCAGCCTCGGTGGAGGACTAGCTGGAGATACGCAGTATTTT. Its protein product is CASSLGGGLAGDTQYF.

The V gene is TRBV9, the J gene TRBJ2-2; tentatively, D is TRBD2 (6 bases). The CDR3 length is 18 residues. V lost 4 bases and J 0 bases, leaving 19 bases between the germline ends. The V gene's germline CDR1 is SGDLS and CDR2 YYNGEE. The CDR3 spells CASSSGGGRETNTGELFF. Written as DNA, the CDR3 is TGTGCCAGCAGCAGTGGGGGAGGCAGAGAAACGAACACCGGGGAGCTGTTTTTT.

A single count supports this clone. The chain uses TRBV4-2 and TRBJ2-3, with TRBD1 as a possible D gene (5 bases). The CDR3 covers 15 residues. The germline CDR1 and CDR2 sequences are LGHNA and YNFKEQ. Trimming pared 5 bases from V and 0 bases from J, leaving 12 bases between. The CDR3 region is CASSGAGSSTDTQYF. In nucleotides, the CDR3 is TGTGCCAGCAGCGGGGCAGGGTCAAGCACAGATACGCAGTATTTT.

J is TRBJ2-5 and V is TRBV28; D is possibly TRBD2 (6 bases). The better agreement between TRBJ2-7 and the DNA end casts doubt on the J call. This CDR3 region has 13 residues. Per the germline V gene, CDR1 is MDHEN and CDR2 is SYDVKM. The CDR3: CASRSGVTYEQYF. CDR3 coding DNA: TGTGCCAGCAGATCGGGGGTCACCTACGAGCAGTACTTC.

This clone was seen once. V is TRBV5-1 and J is TRBJ1-2; a possible D gene is TRBD1 (5 bases). There are 14 residues in the CDR3. V lost 4 bases to trimming and J lost 0 bases, with 10 bases between them. From germline, CDR1 is SGHRS and CDR2 YFSETQ. The CDR3: CASSIDSPNYGYTF. DNA for the CDR3: TGCGCCAGCAGCATCGACAGTCCTAACTATGGCTACACCTTC.